This T cell receptor beta chain was recorded in a study of OX40 agonist ivuxolimab in advanced cancers. The protocol was immunoSEQ multiplex PCR, while the TCRdb copy is restricted to in-frame clones and leaves out a portion. The table lists around 58,000 clones, roughly 84% of them singletons. Concerning this clone itself: The target antigen is unknown.

The CDR3 length is 12 residues. CDR1 GTSNPN and CDR2 SVGIG come from the germline V gene (reference sequence). Study results and limitations: In the 0.1-3.0 mg/kg groups, partial responders showed among the lowest expansion. The study found that CD8+ T cells averaged more expanded clones than CD4+. Also present in some nonresponders was a low level of normalized T-cell clonal expansion.

This specimen consisted of CD4+ or CD8+ T cells sorted from blood, obtained in a trial of the OX40 agonist ivuxolimab. The rearrangement joins TRBV30 to TRBJ2-5; D gene uncertain. The J call may not be correct, given that the DNA end is closer to TRBJ2-7. The receptor was isolated from an adult with an advanced solid tumor such as melanoma, head and neck, liver or kidney cancer. CDR3 sequence (DNA): TGTGCCTGGAGTGGAAGACCCTACGAGCAGTACTTC. Protein: CAWSGRPYEQYF.